This TCR beta chain was captured in a study of response to subunit inactivated influenza vaccine. Whole-study results and caveats: Seasonal influenza vaccination, on each occasion, was suggested by the authors to recruit few new T cells.

The CDR3 totals 16 residues. Per the germline V gene, CDR1 is MDHEN and CDR2 is SYDVKM. V lost 3 bases, J lost 6 bases, and 7 bases stayed unmatched. Remarks on this clonotype: Its antigen is not known.

Each CDR3 protein gets one entry after TCRdb re-called the RT-PCR reads with MiXCR. The sample yields around 530,000 distinct CDR3 sequences, 16% seen once. This clonotype originated in a man in his fifties or sixties who received an inactivated influenza vaccine. V is TRBV28 and J is TRBJ2-1, with TRBD2 identical over 11 bases. Sequencing was performed on CD4+ T cells sorted from PBMCs, taken approximately 25 months after vaccination. Written as DNA, the CDR3 is TGTGCCAGCAGTTTCTATGAACTAGCGGGAGTCAATGAGCAGTTCTTC. Its protein is CASSFYELAGVNEQFF.